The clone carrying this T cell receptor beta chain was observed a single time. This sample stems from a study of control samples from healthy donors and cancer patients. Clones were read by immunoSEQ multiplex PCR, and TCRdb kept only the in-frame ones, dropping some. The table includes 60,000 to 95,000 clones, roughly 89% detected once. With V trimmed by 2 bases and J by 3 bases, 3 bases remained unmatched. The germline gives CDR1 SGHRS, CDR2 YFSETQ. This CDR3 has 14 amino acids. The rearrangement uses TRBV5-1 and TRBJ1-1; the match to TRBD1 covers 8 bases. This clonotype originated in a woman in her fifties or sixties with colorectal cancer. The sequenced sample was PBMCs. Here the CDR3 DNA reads TGCGCCAGCAGCTTCGGACAGGGTGACACTGAAGCTTTCTTT. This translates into CASSFGQGDTEAFF.